This T cell receptor (beta chain) stems from a study of blood T cell repertoires in COVID-19. In the study overall: PBMCs, B-cell-depleted T cells, or T cells provided the cDNA or gDNA that made up the material.

Original processing notes: For nucleated cells, counts were estimated from reference gene primer amplification. Using immunoSEQ multiplex PCR, the repertoire was profiled, and TCRdb retains in-frame clones only, with some absent. The V and J calls and clone size come from that table; D and trimming were worked out from the DNA. The sample contains some 150,000 clones, over 80% of which appear only once. Unmatched junction bases numbered 9, after V lost 5 bases and J lost 5 bases. Germline-derived CDR1 and CDR2 are SNHLY and FYNNEI. The CDR3 consists of 15 residues. Sequencing input: peripheral blood. The sequence derives from a woman in her forties or fifties with acute or convalescent COVID-19. The chain couples TRBV2 to TRBJ2-1; TRBD1 aligns across 7 bases. CDR3 sequence reads: CASSLTGLLDNEQFF. Written as DNA, the CDR3 is TGTGCCAGCAGTTTGACAGGGTTGTTGGACAATGAGCAGTTCTTC. Combining the CDR3 with reference TRBV2 and TRBJ2-1 gives the whole variable domain EPEVTQTPSHQVTQMGQEVILRCVPISNHLYFYWYRQILGQKVEFLVSFYNNEISEKSEIFDDQFSVERPDGSNFTLKIRSTKLEDSAMYFCASSLTGLLDNEQFFGPGTRLTVL.